Sequencing of this T cell receptor (beta chain) was carried out in a study of T-cell reconstitution after alpha-beta-depleted transplantation in children. Deletions cut 1 base from V and 5 bases from J, with 12 bases between. The CDR3 runs 15 residues. Germline V gene sequence: CDR1 SGHNT, CDR2 YENEEA. A word on this clonotype: What it binds is unknown.

Study results and caveats: In some patients, recipient T cells and intrathymic progenitors surviving conditioning explained high day-60 diversity. T-cell counts and diversity at one year post-transplant came mainly from newly produced T cells. Alpha-beta T cells present about two months after transplant were reported to originate from several hundred expanded graft clones.

Using unique molecular identifiers, the investigators prepared the TCRbeta library. TCRdb re-derived calls from the PCR reads in MiXCR, one entry per CDR3 protein. The sample has 500,000 to 600,000 distinct CDR3 sequences, roughly 30% seen once. The source of this sequence is a boy less than two years old with Wiskott-Aldrich syndrome, due to receive a stem cell transplant. The chain recombines TRBV11-3 with TRBJ2-1; D ambiguous. Material: PBMCs, obtained before TCRalphabeta/CD19-depleted stem cell transplant. This CDR3 is CASSLVVGPHNEQFF. The CDR3 DNA reads as TGTGCCAGCAGCTTAGTGGTAGGGCCCCACAATGAGCAGTTCTTC.